Here is one TCR beta chain with its context. Its antigen is not known. The record originates from a study of beta chain features in type 1 diabetes. Study context: The study examined roughly 100 million sorted cells across all samples. Study outcomes and limitations: Whatever favoring of shorter templates PCR might show would apply equally to patients and controls. Patients' naive, central memory and regulatory TCRB repertoires appeared more alike than those of healthy donors.

The length of the CDR3 is 16 residues. Germline assignment: CDR1 MDHEN and CDR2 SYDVKM. V was trimmed by 1 base and J by 1 base, leaving 12 bases between them. Of the isolated RNA, all was reverse transcribed, and so the sequenced material was expressed TCRB transcripts. Clones were sequenced by immunoSEQ multiplex PCR, and TCRdb holds only the in-frame ones, with some missing. The profile shows 300,000 to 450,000 clones, about 12% of them singletons. The chain employs TRBV28 and TRBJ2-3, with TRBD2 as a possible D gene (6 bases). The sequencing sample was made of naive CD4+ T cells from blood. The sequence came from a man between 18 and 29 years old in good health. CDR3 sequence: CASSLYSGPGTDTQYF. As DNA, the CDR3 is TGTGCCAGCAGTTTATATAGCGGCCCTGGCACAGATACGCAGTATTTT.